This TCR beta chain is from a study of T-cell reconstitution after alpha-beta-depleted transplantation in children. Study-level findings and limits: Reported findings indicate that, about two months after transplant, alpha-beta T cells came from several hundred expanded clones, which were derived from non-depleted graft cells. Among T cells one year after transplant, newly produced cells accounted for most counts and diversity. Where some patients showed high TCRbeta diversity at day 60, it came from recipient T cells and thymic progenitors that had survived.

The CDR3 sequence is 14 residues long. Germline CDR1 is ENHRY and CDR2 is SYGVKD. V dropped 3 bases and J dropped 2; count of bases not matched to a gene: 3. Preparation of the TCRbeta library was carried out with unique molecular identifiers. From the PCR reads, TCRdb called clonotypes with MiXCR, one entry per CDR3 protein. The table lists roughly 240,000 distinct CDR3 sequences, roughly 8.2% of them singletons, with nearly 6.5% in the top ten. This clonotype was found many times. The antigen is undetermined. This TCR came from a male patient under 18 who had a stem cell transplant for acute lymphoblastic leukemia, so the T cells may come from the graft donor. The V and J genes are TRBV10-3 and TRBJ2-5, with 7 bases aligning to TRBD2. The sequencing here drew on PBMCs, mostly from graft donor cells, taken 180 days after TCRalphabeta/CD19-depleted stem cell transplant. CDR3 in amino acids: CAISDGGGQETQYF. CDR3 coding DNA: TGTGCCATCAGTGATGGGGGGGGGCAAGAGACCCAGTACTTC.